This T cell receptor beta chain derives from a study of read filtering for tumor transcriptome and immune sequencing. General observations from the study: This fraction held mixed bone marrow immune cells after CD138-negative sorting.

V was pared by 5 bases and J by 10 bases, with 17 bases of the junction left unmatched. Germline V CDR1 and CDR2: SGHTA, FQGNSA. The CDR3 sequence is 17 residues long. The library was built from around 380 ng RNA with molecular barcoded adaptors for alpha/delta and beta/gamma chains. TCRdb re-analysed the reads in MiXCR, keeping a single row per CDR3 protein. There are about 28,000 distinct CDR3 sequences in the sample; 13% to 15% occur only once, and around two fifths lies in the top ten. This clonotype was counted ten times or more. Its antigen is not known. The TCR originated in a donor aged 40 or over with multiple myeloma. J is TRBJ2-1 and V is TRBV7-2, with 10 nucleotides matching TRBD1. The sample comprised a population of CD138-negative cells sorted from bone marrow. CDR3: CASSRAWTGGGGSEQFF. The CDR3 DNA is TGTGCCAGCAGCCGAGCATGGACAGGGGGAGGGGGTTCAGAGCAGTTCTTC.